This T cell receptor (beta chain) was documented in a study of identical twins. This CDR3 is 10 amino acids long. The germline V gene encodes CDR1 DFQATT and CDR2 SNEGSKA (reference sequence). Trimming removed 6 bases from V and 4 bases from J, with 4 bases in between. TCRdb re-analysed the 5' RACE reads in MiXCR, keeping a single row per CDR3 protein. This sample yields fewer than 550,000 distinct CDR3 sequences, of which around 15% are seen a single time; around 0.98% belongs to the top ten. Study findings and constraints: Twins' excess sharing was less marked for out-of-frame beta sequences. Abundant cord blood beta clonotypes carried fewer insertions; memory repertoires showed none. Conclusions rested on cross-sectional statistics rather than following the same donors.

This clonotype has only a few counts. Its specificity is unknown. In addition, the sample was reused for a study of yellow fever vaccine responses in identical twins.

Sequencing was done on a sample of CD4+ T cells sorted from blood. The TCR sequence derives from a young woman in good health. The genes are TRBV20-1 and TRBJ2-1; D is unclear. The DNA for the CDR3 is TGCAGTGCCTATTACAATGAGCAGTTCTTC. This codes for CSAYYNEQFF.